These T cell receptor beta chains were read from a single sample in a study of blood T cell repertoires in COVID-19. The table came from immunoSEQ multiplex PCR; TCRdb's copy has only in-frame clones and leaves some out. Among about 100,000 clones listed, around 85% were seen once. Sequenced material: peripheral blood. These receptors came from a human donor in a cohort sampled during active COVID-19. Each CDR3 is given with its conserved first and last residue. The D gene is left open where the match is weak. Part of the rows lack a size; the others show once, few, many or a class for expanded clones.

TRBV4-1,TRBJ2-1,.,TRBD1,TGCGCCAGCAGCCAAGATCATACGGGACAGGGGGCCCCCTACAATGAGCAGTTCTTC,CASSQDHTGQGAPYNEQFF
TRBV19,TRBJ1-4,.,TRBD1,TGTGCCAGTAGGGCAGGGGGCGGTGAAAAACTGTTTTTT,CASRAGGGEKLFF
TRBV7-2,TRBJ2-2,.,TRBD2,TGTGCCAGCAGCTTAAACGGACTAGTTAACACCGGGGAGCTGTTTTTT,CASSLNGLVNTGELFF
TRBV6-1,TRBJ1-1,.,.,TGTGCCAGCAGTGAACGGACACCCATGAACACTGAAGCTTTCTTT,CASSERTPMNTEAFF
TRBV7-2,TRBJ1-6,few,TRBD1,TGTGCCAGCAGCTCTCGGACAGGATATAATTCACCCCTCCACTTT,CASSSRTGYNSPLHF
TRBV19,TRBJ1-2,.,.,TGTGCCAGTAGTATAAATCCCCTCCGTGGCTACACCTTC,CASSINPLRGYTF
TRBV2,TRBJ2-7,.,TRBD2,TGTGCCAGCTCGACTAGCGGGATTAGGTACGAGCAGTACTTC,CASSTSGIRYEQYF
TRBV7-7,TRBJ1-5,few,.,TGTGCTAGCAGCCCCCGACAGGAAGGCAATCAGCCCCAGCATTTT,CASSPRQEGNQPQHF
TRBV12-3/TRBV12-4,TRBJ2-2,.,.,TGTGCCAGCGGGAGAAGCGGGACCGGGGAGCTGTTTTTT,CASGRSGTGELFF
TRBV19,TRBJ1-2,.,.,TGTGCCAGTAGTATGTTGGGACAACCCAACTATGGCTACACCTTC,CASSMLGQPNYGYTF
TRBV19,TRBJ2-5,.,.,TGTGCCAGTAGTAAAACATTCGGGACTTATGGAGAGACCCAGTACTTC,CASSKTFGTYGETQYF
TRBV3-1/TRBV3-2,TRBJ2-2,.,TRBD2,TGTGCCAGCAGCCAGCTCCCGGGACTAGCGGAGACGAACACCGGGGAGCTGTTTTTT,CASSQLPGLAETNTGELFF
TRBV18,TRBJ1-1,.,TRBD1,TGTGCCAGCTCAAACTACAGGGGGCAAGCTTTCTTT,CASSNYRGQAFF
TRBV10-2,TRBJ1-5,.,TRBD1,TGCGCCAGCAGTGAGTTCACCGGGACAGGGATTGGTAATCAGCCCCAGCATTTT,CASSEFTGTGIGNQPQHF
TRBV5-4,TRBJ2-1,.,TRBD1,TGTGCCAGCAGCTTGGGACAGGGGATTCACAATGAGCAGTTCTTC,CASSLGQGIHNEQFF
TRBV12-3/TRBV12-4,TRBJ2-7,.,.,TGTGCCAGCAGAAAACGGGAGTCCTACGAGCAGTACTTC,CASRKRESYEQYF
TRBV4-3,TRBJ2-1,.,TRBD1,TGCGCCAGCAGCCAAATAGACAGGGGCAAACCTTACAATGAGCAGTTCTTC,CASSQIDRGKPYNEQFF
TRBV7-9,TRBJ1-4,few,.,TGTGCCAGCACCTTAACGGGAGAAAAACTGTTTTTT,CASTLTGEKLFF
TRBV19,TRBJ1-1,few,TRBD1,TGTGCCAGTAGTCGGACAGGGGCTGACACTGAAGCTTTCTTT,CASSRTGADTEAFF
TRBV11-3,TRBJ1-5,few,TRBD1,TGTGCCAGCAGCCAGTCCCGGGACAGGGACAATCAGCCCCAGCATTTT,CASSQSRDRDNQPQHF
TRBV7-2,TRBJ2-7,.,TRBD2,TGTGCCAGCAGCTTAGTCGGCGGGAGCTCCTACGAGCAGTACTTC,CASSLVGGSSYEQYF
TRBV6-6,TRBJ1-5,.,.,TGTGCCAGCAGTTACTCCGGGGGGCAAAATCAGCCCCAGCATTTT,CASSYSGGQNQPQHF
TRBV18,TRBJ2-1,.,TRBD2,TGTGCCAGCTCACCGGGGGGGTTTAGAGATGAGCAGTTCTTC,CASSPGGFRDEQFF
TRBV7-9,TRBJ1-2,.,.,TGTGCCAGCAGCTTAAATGTAGAGGGCTACACCTTC,CASSLNVEGYTF
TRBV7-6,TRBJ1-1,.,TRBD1,TGTGCCAGCAGCTTAGGTAACAGGGGGCCTACTGAAGCTTTCTTT,CASSLGNRGPTEAFF
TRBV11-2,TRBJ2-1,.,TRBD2,TGTGCCAGCAGCTTAGCGGGAGGGCCGGGTGAGCAGTTCTTC,CASSLAGGPGEQFF
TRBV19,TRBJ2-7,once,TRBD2,TGTGCCAGTAGTCGGGCTAGCGGGGCCCTGGTGTACGAGCAGTACTTC,CASSRASGALVYEQYF
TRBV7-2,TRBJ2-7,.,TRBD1,TGTGCCAGCAGCTTAGGACAGGGAATGGCGTACGAGCAGTACTTC,CASSLGQGMAYEQYF
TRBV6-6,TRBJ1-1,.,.,TGTGCCAGCAGTTACTCGGGTCGAGGGACTGAAGCTTTCTTT,CASSYSGRGTEAFF
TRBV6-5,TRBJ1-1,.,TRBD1,TGTGCCAGCAGTCGACAGGGGGCATGGACTGAAGCTTTCTTT,CASSRQGAWTEAFF
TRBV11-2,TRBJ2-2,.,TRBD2,TGTGCCAGCAGCTTTAAGGTTAGCCTAGCGGACACCGGGGAGCTGTTTTTT,CASSFKVSLADTGELFF
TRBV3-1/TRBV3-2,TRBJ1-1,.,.,TGTGCCAGCAGCTCAGGGGCGGAAGCTTTCTTT,CASSSGAEAFF
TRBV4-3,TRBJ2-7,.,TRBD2,TGCGCCAGCAGCCAAGAAGGAGCGAGCGGGACCTACGAGCAGTACTTC,CASSQEGASGTYEQYF
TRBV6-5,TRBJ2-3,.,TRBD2,TGTGCCAGCAGTTACCGCGGGGGGGATACGCAGTATTTT,CASSYRGGDTQYF
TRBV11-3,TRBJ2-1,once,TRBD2,TGTGCCAGCAGCTTAGCGGGAGGGCCTAGTGAGCAGTTCTTC,CASSLAGGPSEQFF
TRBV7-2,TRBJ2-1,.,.,TGTGCCAGCAGCTTAGGTTGGCTGTACAATGAGCAGTTCTTC,CASSLGWLYNEQFF
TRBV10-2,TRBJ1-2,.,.,TGCGCCAGCAGTGAACAGCTCTATGGCTACACCTTC,CASSEQLYGYTF
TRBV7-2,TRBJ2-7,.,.,TGTGCCAGCAGCTTAGACTCAGGGATCGAGCAGTACTTC,CASSLDSGIEQYF
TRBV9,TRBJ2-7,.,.,TGTGCCAGCAGCTCACGGACTCACACCTACGAGCAGTACTTC,CASSSRTHTYEQYF
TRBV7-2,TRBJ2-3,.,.,TGTGCCAGCAGCTCACAGGGCACAGATACGCAGTATTTT,CASSSQGTDTQYF
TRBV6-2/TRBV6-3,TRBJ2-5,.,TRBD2,TGTGCCAGCAGTTACAAGCGGGGGGGAACTTTGGAGACCCAGTACTTC,CASSYKRGGTLETQYF
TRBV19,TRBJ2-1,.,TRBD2,TGTGCCAGTAGTTTAGGGACTAGCGGGGGCAATGAGCAGTTCTTC,CASSLGTSGGNEQFF
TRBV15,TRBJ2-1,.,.,TGTGCCACCAGCAGACTACAGGGAGAGCAGTTCTTC,CATSRLQGEQFF
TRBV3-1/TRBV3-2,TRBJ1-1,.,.,TGTGCCAGCAGGGACCACAGGCCGAACACTGAAGCTTTCTTT,CASRDHRPNTEAFF
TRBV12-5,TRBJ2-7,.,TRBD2,TGTGCTAGTGGTTTGGTTGCGGGGGGGCCCCACGAGCAGTACTTC,CASGLVAGGPHEQYF
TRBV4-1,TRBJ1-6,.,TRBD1,TGCGCCAGCAGCCAGAGAGGGACAGGGTTGGATCCCCTCCACTTT,CASSQRGTGLDPLHF
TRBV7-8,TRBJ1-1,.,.,TGTGCCAGCAGCTTAGATGTCAGTTACACTGAAGCTTTCTTT,CASSLDVSYTEAFF
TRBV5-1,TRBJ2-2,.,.,TGCGCCAGCAGCTCCACAGTCACCGGGGAGCTGTTTTTT,CASSSTVTGELFF
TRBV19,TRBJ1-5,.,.,TGTGCCAGCAAACAGGGAACCTTGAGCAATCAGCCCCAGCATTTT,CASKQGTLSNQPQHF
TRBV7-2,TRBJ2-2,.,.,TGTGCCAGCAGCTGGAGTCCGGGTCCGAACACCGGGGAGCTGTTTTTT,CASSWSPGPNTGELFF
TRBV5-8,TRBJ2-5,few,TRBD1,TGTGCCAGCAGCAGCCACAGGGGTTGGGAGACCCAGTACTTC,CASSSHRGWETQYF
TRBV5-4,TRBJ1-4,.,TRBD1,TGTGCCAGCAGCTTTGACAGGGGGCGATTTGAAAAACTGTTTTTT,CASSFDRGRFEKLFF
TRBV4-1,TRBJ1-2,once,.,TGCGCCAGCAGCCAAGATCACGGGATCTACGGCTACACCTTC,CASSQDHGIYGYTF
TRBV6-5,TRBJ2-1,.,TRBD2,TGTGCCAGCAGCCAGAAACTAGCGGGAGTTCGTGGGGTCTTC,CASSQKLAGVRGVF
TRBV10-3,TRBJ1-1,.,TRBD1,TGTGCCTTACGGACAGGTCCGGGCACTGAAGCTTTCTTT,CALRTGPGTEAFF
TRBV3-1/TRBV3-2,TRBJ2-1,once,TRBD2,TGTGCCAGCAGCCAAACGGGAGGAAACAATGAGCAGTTCTTC,CASSQTGGNNEQFF
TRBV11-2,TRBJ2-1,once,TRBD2,TGTGCCAGCAGCCCCTCAGCGGGGGACTACAATGAGCAGTTCTTC,CASSPSAGDYNEQFF
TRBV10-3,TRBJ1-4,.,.,TGTGCCGCACGGGGGGTTGGTGAAAAACTGTTTTTT,CAARGVGEKLFF